This passage covers 15 T cell receptor beta chains from one sample sequenced in a study of CD8 T cells in ankylosing spondylitis. TCRdb reprocessed the 5' RACE reads with MiXCR, giving one entry per CDR3 protein. The data show about 350,000 distinct CDR3 sequences, roughly 20% seen once. The sample taken for sequencing was blood, either unsorted or a sorted T cell fraction (not recorded which). All receptors come from a male donor with ankylosing spondylitis or in good health (not recorded which).

A few counts support this clonotype. The chain has TRBV7-9 and TRBJ1-1; TRBD1 might be the D (6 bases). Germline CDR1 and CDR2: SEHNR and FQNEAQ (reference sequence). Deletions cut 1 base from V and 3 bases from J, with 12 bases between. The length of the CDR3 is 15 residues. This chain's CDR3 is CASSLVGGTHTEAFF. The CDR3 coding sequence is TGTGCCAGCAGCTTAGTAGGGGGAACCCACACTGAAGCTTTCTTT.

A few counts support this clonotype. The rearrangement uses TRBV12-3 or TRBV12-4 and TRBJ1-5, with a tentative D call TRBD1 (5 bases). The CDR3 has 14 amino acids. Trimming stripped 3 bases from V and 7 bases from J, with 13 bases between. The CDR3 loop reads CASSFWVGDQPQHF. Written as DNA, the CDR3 is TGTGCCAGCAGTTTTTGGGTAGGGGACCAGCCCCAGCATTTT.

This clonotype occurred a few times. The chain couples TRBV27 to TRBJ2-1; perhaps TRBD2 as D (7 bases). V was pared by 5 bases and J by 2 bases, with 13 bases between. Per germline, CDR1 MNHEY and CDR2 SMNVEV (reference sequence). The CDR3 is 15 residues long. CDR3: CASSNKGGAYNEQFF. The DNA for the CDR3 is TGTGCCAGCAGTAATAAAGGGGGGGCCTACAATGAGCAGTTCTTC.

This clonotype was counted a few times. This rearrangement joins TRBV7-9 to TRBJ2-7, with 10 positions matching TRBD1. The CDR3 covers 14 residues. The V gene's germline CDR1 is SEHNR and CDR2 FQNEAQ (reference sequence). The V and J ends lost 4 bases and 6 bases, in that order; junction bases with no gene match: 6. This CDR3 reads CASSSTGQGSEQYF. In DNA form, the CDR3 reads TGTGCCAGCAGCTCAACGGGACAGGGGAGCGAGCAGTACTTC.

This clonotype has a count of ten or more. The J gene is TRBJ1-1, the V gene TRBV9; D is uncertain. Germline V lookup: CDR1 SGDLS, CDR2 YYNGEE. CDR3 size: 15 residues. Deletions cut 3 bases from V and 4 bases from J, with 16 bases between. The CDR3 loop reads CASSAAGRTTTEAFF. In DNA, the CDR3 is TGTGCCAGCAGCGCCGCGGGCAGGACGACCACTGAAGCTTTCTTT.

This clonotype was counted only a few times. The rearrangement links TRBV12-3 or TRBV12-4 to TRBJ2-3; either TRBD1 or TRBD2 may fit D (5 bases each). The CDR3 totals 15 residues. V dropped 6 bases and J dropped 5 bases, with 18 bases sitting between them. For the CDR3, the DNA is TGTGCCAGCAGCCCGAGAGGGGATGGCGGAGATACGCAGTATTTT. Amino acid sequence: CASSPRGDGGDTQYF.

This sequence joins TRBV27 and TRBJ2-3; 11 nucleotides line up with TRBD1. Trimming removed 4 bases from V and 4 bases from J; junction bases left unmatched: 1. The CDR3 is 14 amino acids. Looked up from germline, CDR1 is MNHEY and CDR2 is SMNVEV (reference sequence). The CDR3 here is CASSWDRGSDTQYF. For the CDR3, the DNA is TGTGCCAGCAGTTGGGACAGGGGGTCAGATACGCAGTATTTT.

This chain joins TRBV6-5 and TRBJ2-7; 7 positions agree with TRBD1. Germline CDR1 MNHEY, CDR2 SVGAGI. The CDR3 consists of 14 residues. J gave up 2 bases and V 6 bases, and 7 bases lay outside the gene matches. Here the CDR3 reads CASRSSGQTYEQYF. As DNA, the CDR3 is TGTGCCAGCAGGTCCTCGGGACAGACCTACGAGCAGTACTTC.

This clonotype was recorded many times. The chain has TRBV28 and TRBJ1-5; D gene unclear. Looked up from germline, CDR1 is MDHEN and CDR2 is SYDVKM. The CDR3 covers 14 residues. Trimming cost V 6 bases and J 0 bases, with 9 bases left between them. Written as DNA, the CDR3 is TGTGCCAGCAGCCCGTGGGGTAGCAATCAGCCCCAGCATTTT. Its translation is CASSPWGSNQPQHF. Combining the CDR3 with reference TRBV28 and TRBJ1-5 gives the whole variable domain DVKVTQSSRYLVKRTGEKVFLECVQDMDHENMFWYRQDPGLGLRLIYFSYDVKMKEKGDIPEGYSVSREKKERFSLILESASTNQTSMYLCASSPWGSNQPQHFGDGTRLSIL.

This chain links TRBV4-1 with TRBJ2-2, with D maybe TRBD1 (5 bases). V shed 0 bases and J shed 3 bases, with 14 bases lying between them. Germline CDR1 is MGHRA and CDR2 is YSYEKL. The CDR3 covers 17 residues. CDR3 loop: CASSQDHGDRYTGELFF. CDR3 coding DNA: TGCGCCAGCAGCCAAGATCACGGAGACAGATACACCGGGGAGCTGTTTTTT.

This clonotype was seen only a few times. This chain uses TRBV29-1 with TRBJ2-1; the D gene is possibly TRBD1 (6 bases). The V gene lost 5 bases and the J gene lost 7 bases, with 15 bases spanning the gap. The CDR3 spans 13 residues. CDR1 is SQVTM, CDR2 ANQGSEA, per germline. The CDR3 DNA reads as TGCAGCGTTTTTGCGACAGGCAAGAATGAGCAGTTCTTC. This gives the protein CSVFATGKNEQFF.

This clonotype came up a few times. The rearrangement uses TRBV7-9 and TRBJ2-7; 10 positions agree with TRBD2. V shed 5 bases and J 3 bases; nucleotides not matched to a gene: 7. The germline gives CDR1 SEHNR, CDR2 FQNEAQ (reference sequence). The CDR3 totals 15 residues. The CDR3 region has the DNA TGTGCCAGCAGCCCGACGACTAGCGGGTACTACGAGCAGTACTTC. Amino acid sequence: CASSPTTSGYYEQYF.

The chain couples TRBV6-1 to TRBJ2-5, with 10 nucleotides matching TRBD2. CDR1 is MNHNS, CDR2 SASEGT, per germline. V trimming: 6 bases; J trimming: 2 bases; junction bases outside the gene matches: 6. The CDR3 totals 15 residues. In DNA form, the CDR3 reads TGTGCCAGCAGACTTCTAGCGGGAGCTCAAGAGACCCAGTACTTC. Its translation is CASRLLAGAQETQYF.

This clonotype has more than one count but fewer than ten. The CDR3 DNA follows: TGTGCCAGCAGCCTCCCGTCCTCCTACAATGAGCAGTTCTTC. Its translation: CASSLPSSYNEQFF. The rearrangement links TRBV14 to TRBJ2-1; no clear D gene. In germline, CDR1 is SGHDN, CDR2 FVKESK. The CDR3 sequence is 14 residues long. V lost 4 bases and J 0 bases, leaving 7 bases between the germline ends.

The chain recombines TRBV18 with TRBJ2-7; 9 bases map to TRBD1. The V gene end was trimmed by 6 bases and the J gene end by 3 bases; junction bases not matched to a gene: 9. Germline V lookup: CDR1 KGHSH, CDR2 LQKENI. This CDR3 spans 15 amino acids. CDR3 in amino acids: CASSRDRGVSYEQYF. The CDR3 coding sequence is TGTGCCAGCTCGCGCGACAGGGGGGTTAGCTACGAGCAGTACTTC.